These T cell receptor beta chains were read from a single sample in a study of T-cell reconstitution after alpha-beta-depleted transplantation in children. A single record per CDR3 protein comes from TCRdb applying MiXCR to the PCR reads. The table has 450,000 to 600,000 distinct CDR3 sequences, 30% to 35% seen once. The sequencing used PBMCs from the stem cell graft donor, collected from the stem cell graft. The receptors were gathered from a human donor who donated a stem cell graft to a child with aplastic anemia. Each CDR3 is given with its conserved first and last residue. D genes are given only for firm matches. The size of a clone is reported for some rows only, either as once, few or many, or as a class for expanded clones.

CASSPRGIGAMNTEAFF | TGTGCCAGCAGTCCGCGAGGGATAGGGGCCATGAACACTGAAGCTTTCTTT | TRBJ1-1 | TRBV6-1 | few | -
CSVEAGTLRDIQYF | TGCAGCGTTGAAGCCGGGACATTAAGGGACATTCAGTACTTC | TRBJ2-4 | TRBV29-1 | many | -
CASSLRGEAGANVLTF | TGTGCCAGCAGCTTAAGAGGGGAAGCTGGGGCCAACGTCCTGACTTTC | TRBJ2-6 | TRBV7-3 | - | -
CASSYSNLAEQYF | TGTGCCAGCAGTTACAGTAATCTTGCCGAGCAGTACTTC | TRBJ2-7 | TRBV6-6 | few | -
CASSLGETGDYGYTF | TGCGCCAGCAGCTTGGGCGAGACAGGGGACTATGGCTACACCTTC | TRBJ1-2 | TRBV5-1 | - | TRBD1
CASRSSGSRNEQYF | TGTGCCAGCCGCTCTAGCGGGAGTAGAAACGAGCAGTACTTC | TRBJ2-7 | TRBV6-5 | - | TRBD2
CASSSSGRYYNEQFF | TGTGCCAGCAGTTCTAGCGGGAGGTACTACAATGAGCAGTTCTTC | TRBJ2-1 | TRBV12-3/TRBV12-4 | - | TRBD2
CSALGGSTYGYTF | TGCAGCGCCCTAGGGGGGAGTACTTATGGCTACACCTTC | TRBJ1-2 | TRBV29-1 | few | -
CASSVSGTGGEKLFF | TGTGCCAGCAGCGTCTCCGGGACAGGTGGTGAAAAACTGTTTTTT | TRBJ1-4 | TRBV9 | - | TRBD1
CSARVGTSGFYNEQFF | TGCAGTGCTAGAGTCGGGACTAGCGGGTTCTACAATGAGCAGTTCTTC | TRBJ2-1 | TRBV20-1 | - | TRBD2
CASSLSFAIAERNEQFF | TGTGCCAGCAGTTTATCCTTTGCGATAGCGGAACGAAATGAGCAGTTCTTC | TRBJ2-1 | TRBV27 | - | -
CASSRSRGSSYEQYF | TGTGCCAGCAGCCGATCCAGGGGGAGCTCCTACGAGCAGTACTTC | TRBJ2-7 | TRBV14 | - | TRBD1
CASSTGTGSQPQHF | TGTGCCAGCAGTACCGGGACAGGGAGTCAGCCCCAGCATTTT | TRBJ1-5 | TRBV6-1 | - | TRBD1
CASSPTLAGEETQYF | TGTGCCAGCAGCCCGACCTTAGCGGGAGAAGAGACCCAGTACTTC | TRBJ2-5 | TRBV6-1 | few | TRBD2
CSARSGTFGASYNEQFF | - | TRBJ2-1 | TRBV20-1 | few | -
CAWSVSAYNEQFF | TGTGCCTGGAGTGTTAGCGCCTACAATGAGCAGTTCTTC | TRBJ2-1 | TRBV30 | - | -
CSVVSGFRSTYEQYF | TGCAGCGTGGTTTCGGGGTTTCGATCCACCTACGAGCAGTACTTC | TRBJ2-7 | TRBV29-1 | few | -
CASNYSAHRGGYNEQFF | TGTGCCAGCAATTACTCAGCCCACAGGGGCGGTTACAATGAGCAGTTCTTC | TRBJ2-1 | TRBV6-2/TRBV6-3 | - | TRBD1
CASSLSGTSGRVYEQYF | TGTGCCAGCAGCTTAAGCGGGACTAGCGGGAGGGTGTACGAGCAGTACTTC | TRBJ2-7 | TRBV7-2 | - | TRBD2
CASSQAQGDYGYTF | TGCGCCAGCAGCCAAGCCCAGGGAGACTATGGCTACACCTTC | TRBJ1-2 | TRBV4-3 | - | -
CASSITGIREKLFF | TGTGCCAGTAGTATAACAGGGATTCGAGAAAAACTGTTTTTT | TRBJ1-4 | TRBV19 | few | -
CASSQLRRQGASYNEQFF | TGCGCCAGCAGTCAATTGAGGCGGCAGGGGGCATCCTACAATGAGCAGTTCTTC | TRBJ2-1 | TRBV23-1 | - | TRBD1
CASSPTGAETQYF | TGTGCCAGCAGTCCGACGGGGGCAGAGACCCAGTACTTC | TRBJ2-5 | TRBV25-1 | - | -
CTSSFWDGPVTEAFF | TGCACCAGCAGTTTTTGGGACGGCCCCGTCACTGAAGCTTTCTTT | TRBJ1-1 | TRBV27 | - | -
CASSPLRKGQGLDTQYF | TGTGCCAGCAGCCCATTAAGGAAGGGACAGGGTTTGGATACGCAGTATTTT | TRBJ2-3 | TRBV6-1 | - | TRBD1
CASSLEWENTEAFF | TGTGCCAGCAGCTTAGAGTGGGAGAACACTGAAGCTTTCTTT | TRBJ1-1 | TRBV7-9 | once | -
CASSPTSGTGETQYF | TGTGCCAGCTCACCTACTAGCGGGACGGGAGAGACCCAGTACTTC | TRBJ2-5 | TRBV18 | once | TRBD2
CATDSGYNEQFF | TGTGCCACCGATAGCGGCTACAATGAGCAGTTCTTC | TRBJ2-1 | TRBV24-1 | - | -
CASSHRDPAYNEQFF | TGTGCCAGCAGCCACCGGGACCCAGCCTACAATGAGCAGTTCTTC | TRBJ2-1 | TRBV7-9 | - | -
CASSQERTAFGTEAFF | TGCGCCAGCAGCCAAGAAAGGACAGCCTTCGGCACTGAAGCTTTCTTT | TRBJ1-1 | TRBV4-3 | - | -
CSAGGQQGAGELFF | TGCAGTGCAGGGGGCCAGCAGGGGGCCGGGGAGCTGTTTTTT | TRBJ2-2 | TRBV20-1 | - | TRBD1
CSVESGRAYNEQFF | TGCAGCGTTGAAAGCGGGAGGGCCTACAATGAGCAGTTCTTC | TRBJ2-1 | TRBV29-1 | - | TRBD2
CASSLEWTGDTDTQYF | TGTGCCAGCAGCTTGGAGTGGACAGGGGACACAGATACGCAGTATTTT | TRBJ2-3 | TRBV5-5 | few | TRBD1
CASSPGQGKVFF | TGCGCCAGCAGTCCTGGACAGGGCAAAGTTTTCTTT | TRBJ1-1 | TRBV5-1 | few | TRBD1
CAWSQGAVHEQYF | TGTGCCTGGAGCCAGGGCGCAGTACACGAGCAGTACTTC | TRBJ2-7 | TRBV30 | many | -
CASSPDRVGNTGELFF | TGTGCCAGCAGCCCGGACAGGGTCGGGAACACCGGGGAGCTGTTTTTT | TRBJ2-2 | TRBV7-9 | once | TRBD1
CASSITGTEDYEQYF | TGTGCCAGCAGCATTACCGGGACAGAGGATTACGAGCAGTACTTC | TRBJ2-7 | TRBV9 | - | TRBD1
CASSLIRPGGLNEQFF | TGTGCCAGCAGCTTGATCCGTCCGGGAGGGTTGAATGAGCAGTTCTTC | TRBJ2-1 | TRBV5-4 | - | TRBD2
CASSPPTSGRNNEQFF | TGTGCCAGCAGCCCACCGACTAGCGGGAGAAACAATGAGCAGTTCTTC | TRBJ2-1 | TRBV7-6 | few | TRBD2
CASEPGQGKNYGYTF | TGTGCCAGCGAACCGGGACAGGGGAAGAACTATGGCTACACCTTC | TRBJ1-2 | TRBV12-3/TRBV12-4 | few | TRBD1
CSVIVGSGMYNEQFF | TGCAGCGTTATAGTCGGTAGCGGGATGTACAATGAGCAGTTCTTC | TRBJ2-1 | TRBV29-1 | few | TRBD2
CASSQGSARTGELFF | TGCGCCAGCAGCCAGGGGAGCGCGCGGACCGGGGAGCTGTTTTTT | TRBJ2-2 | TRBV5-1 | few | -
CASGFRRGQSNEKLFF | TGTGCTAGTGGTTTTCGCCGGGGGCAATCAAATGAAAAACTGTTTTTT | TRBJ1-4 | TRBV12-5 | - | -
CATSTGANYGYTF | TGTGCCACCAGTACTGGGGCGAACTATGGCTACACCTTC | TRBJ1-2 | TRBV15 | few | -
CASSRASGSGTDTQYF | TGTGCCAGTAGTAGGGCTAGCGGGAGTGGAACAGATACGCAGTATTTT | TRBJ2-3 | TRBV19 | few | TRBD2
CASSPTPGSSYNEQFF | TGTGCCAGCAGCCCTACCCCCGGGAGCTCCTACAATGAGCAGTTCTTC | TRBJ2-1 | TRBV11-1 | - | -
CASSVLAGYDEQFF | TGTGCCAGCAGCGTACTAGCGGGATATGATGAGCAGTTCTTC | TRBJ2-1 | TRBV9 | few | TRBD2
CSARVVKLYGYTF | TGCAGTGCTAGAGTCGTGAAACTGTATGGCTACACCTTC | TRBJ1-2 | TRBV20-1 | few | -
CSARDIPGQGRSGEKLFF | TGCAGTGCTAGAGATATACCGGGACAGGGGCGTTCAGGTGAAAAACTGTTTTTT | TRBJ1-4 | TRBV20-1 | - | TRBD1